This is a list of T cell receptor beta chains from one sample in a study of T cell repertoires in cytomegalovirus infection. TCRdb re-called the reads through MiXCR, storing one row per CDR3 protein. The data contain some 350,000 distinct CDR3 sequences, roughly 29% of them singletons. These TCRs are of unknown antigen specificity. The input for sequencing was cultured PBMCs, taken from culture after CMV antigen stimulation. Source of these receptors: a human donor in good health (CMV status not recorded). Some clones in this sample may be carry-over from other donors' samples. Both conserved end residues are part of each CDR3. Each record gives: V gene, J gene, clone size, CDR3 protein. Clone size is not always given. Where it is, it says once, few, many or a class for expanded clones.

TRBV2	TRBJ1-6	few	CATAEGSPLHF
TRBV7-8	TRBJ1-3	few	CASSPTGGSGNTIYF
TRBV7-2	TRBJ2-7	many	CASSFGGSWGYEQYF
TRBV10-3	TRBJ1-1	few	CAISDPEVGRTEAFF
TRBV7-8	TRBJ2-3	few	CASTTGGADTQYF
TRBV25-1	TRBJ2-3	few	CASGRKAGVTDTQYF
TRBV7-9	TRBJ2-3	.	CASSDKPGQGFTDTQYF
TRBV10-3	TRBJ2-7	few	CAARQGGPGEQYF
TRBV5-1	TRBJ2-7	.	CASSLSGIPYEQYF
TRBV7-3	TRBJ2-1	few	CASSLTGLDNEQFF
TRBV7-2	TRBJ1-3	few	CASSEGQDSGNTIYF
TRBV27	TRBJ2-1	few	CASSLRGLKEYYNEQFF